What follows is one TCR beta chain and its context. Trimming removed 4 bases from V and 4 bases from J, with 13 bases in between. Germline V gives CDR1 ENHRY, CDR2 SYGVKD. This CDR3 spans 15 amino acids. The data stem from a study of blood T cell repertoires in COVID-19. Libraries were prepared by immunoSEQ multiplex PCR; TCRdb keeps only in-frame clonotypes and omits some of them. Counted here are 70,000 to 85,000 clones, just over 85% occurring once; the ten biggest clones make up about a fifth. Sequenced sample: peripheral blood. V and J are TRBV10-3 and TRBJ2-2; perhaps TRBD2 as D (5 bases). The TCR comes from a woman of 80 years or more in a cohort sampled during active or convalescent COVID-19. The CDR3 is CAISGGGSTTGELFF. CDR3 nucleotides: TGTGCCATCAGTGGGGGTGGGAGTACCACCGGGGAGCTGTTTTTT.